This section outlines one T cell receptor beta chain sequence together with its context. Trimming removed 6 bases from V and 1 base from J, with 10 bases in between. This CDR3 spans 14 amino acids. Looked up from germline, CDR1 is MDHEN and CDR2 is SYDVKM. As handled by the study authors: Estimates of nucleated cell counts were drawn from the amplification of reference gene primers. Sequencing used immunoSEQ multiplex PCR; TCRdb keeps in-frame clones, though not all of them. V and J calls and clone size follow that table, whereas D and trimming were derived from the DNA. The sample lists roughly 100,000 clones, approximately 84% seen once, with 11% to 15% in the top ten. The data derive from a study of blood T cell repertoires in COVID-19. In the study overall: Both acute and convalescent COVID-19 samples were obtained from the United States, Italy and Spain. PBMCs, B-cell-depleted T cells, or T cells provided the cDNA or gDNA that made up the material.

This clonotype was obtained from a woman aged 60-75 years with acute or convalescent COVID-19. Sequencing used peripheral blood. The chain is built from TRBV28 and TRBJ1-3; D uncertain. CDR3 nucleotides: TGTGCCAGCAGGGGGAGTTATTCTGGAAACACCATATATTTT. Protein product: CASRGSYSGNTIYF.